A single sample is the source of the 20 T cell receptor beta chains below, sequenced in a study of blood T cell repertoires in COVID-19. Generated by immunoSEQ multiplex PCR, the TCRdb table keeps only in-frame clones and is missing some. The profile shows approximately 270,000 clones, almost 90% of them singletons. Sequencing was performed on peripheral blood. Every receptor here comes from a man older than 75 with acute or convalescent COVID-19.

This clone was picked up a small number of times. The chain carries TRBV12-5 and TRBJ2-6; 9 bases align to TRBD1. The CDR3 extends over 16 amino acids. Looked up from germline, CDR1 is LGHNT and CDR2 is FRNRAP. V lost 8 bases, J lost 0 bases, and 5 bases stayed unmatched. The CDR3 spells CASFRTGDSGANVLTF. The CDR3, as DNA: TGTGCTAGTTTCCGGACAGGGGACTCTGGGGCCAACGTCCTGACTTTC.

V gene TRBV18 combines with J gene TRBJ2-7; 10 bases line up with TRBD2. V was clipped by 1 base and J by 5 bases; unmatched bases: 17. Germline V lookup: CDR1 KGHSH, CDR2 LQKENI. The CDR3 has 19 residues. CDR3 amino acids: CASSPRGTSVLRREDEQYF. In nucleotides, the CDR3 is TGTGCCAGCTCACCACGGGGGACTAGCGTATTACGCCGGGAGGACGAGCAGTACTTC. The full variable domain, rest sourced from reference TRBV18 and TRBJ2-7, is NAGVMQNPRHLVRRRGQEARLRCSPMKGHSHVYWYRQLPEEGLKFMVYLQKENIIDESGMPKERFSAEFPKEGPSILRIQQVVRGDSAAYFCASSPRGTSVLRREDEQYFGPGTRLTVT.

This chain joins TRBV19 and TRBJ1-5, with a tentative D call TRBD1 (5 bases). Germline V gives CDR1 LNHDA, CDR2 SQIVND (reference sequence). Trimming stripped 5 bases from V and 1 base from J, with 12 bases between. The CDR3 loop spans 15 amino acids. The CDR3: CASSAAQASNQPQHF. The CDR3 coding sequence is TGTGCCAGTAGTGCGGCACAGGCGAGCAATCAGCCCCAGCATTTT.

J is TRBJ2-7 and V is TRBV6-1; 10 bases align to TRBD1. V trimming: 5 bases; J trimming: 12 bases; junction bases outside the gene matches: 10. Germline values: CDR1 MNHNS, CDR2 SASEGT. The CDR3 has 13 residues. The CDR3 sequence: CASSPIGTGVTYF. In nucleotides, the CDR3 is TGTGCCAGCAGTCCCATCGGGACAGGGGTAACGTACTTC.

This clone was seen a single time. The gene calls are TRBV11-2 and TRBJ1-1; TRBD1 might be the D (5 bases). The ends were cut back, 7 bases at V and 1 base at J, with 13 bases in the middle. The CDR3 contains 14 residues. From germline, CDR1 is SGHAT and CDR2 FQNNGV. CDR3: CASTPLGQNTEAFF. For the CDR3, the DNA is TGTGCCAGCACTCCTCTGGGGCAGAACACTGAAGCTTTCTTT.

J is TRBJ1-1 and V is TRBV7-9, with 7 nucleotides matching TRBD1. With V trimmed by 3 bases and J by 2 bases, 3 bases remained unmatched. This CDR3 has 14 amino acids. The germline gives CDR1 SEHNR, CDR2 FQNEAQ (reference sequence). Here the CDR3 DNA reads TGTGCCAGCAGCTTGAGGACAGGTAACACTGAAGCTTTCTTT. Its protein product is CASSLRTGNTEAFF.

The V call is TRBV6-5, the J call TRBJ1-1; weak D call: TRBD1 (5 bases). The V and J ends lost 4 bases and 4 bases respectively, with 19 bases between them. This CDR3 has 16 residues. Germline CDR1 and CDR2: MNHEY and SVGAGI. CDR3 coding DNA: TGTGCCAGCAGTTTCCTAAGCGTTGGCGGGGCCACTGAAGCTTTCTTT. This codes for CASSFLSVGGATEAFF.

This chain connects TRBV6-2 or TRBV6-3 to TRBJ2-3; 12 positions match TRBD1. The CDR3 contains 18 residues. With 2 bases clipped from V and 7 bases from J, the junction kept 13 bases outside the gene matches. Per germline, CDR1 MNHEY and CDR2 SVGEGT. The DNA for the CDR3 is TGTGCCAGCAGTTACGACCGGGACAGGGGGCTTCAGGTGAATACGCAGTATTTT. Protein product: CASSYDRDRGLQVNTQYF.

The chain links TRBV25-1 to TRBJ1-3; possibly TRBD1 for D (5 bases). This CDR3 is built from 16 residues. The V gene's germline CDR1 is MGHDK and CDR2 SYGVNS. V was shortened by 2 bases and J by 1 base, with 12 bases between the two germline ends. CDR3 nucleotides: TGTGCCAGCAGTGAAGGGGGGTGGAGTTCTGGAAACACCATATATTTT. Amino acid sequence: CASSEGGWSSGNTIYF.

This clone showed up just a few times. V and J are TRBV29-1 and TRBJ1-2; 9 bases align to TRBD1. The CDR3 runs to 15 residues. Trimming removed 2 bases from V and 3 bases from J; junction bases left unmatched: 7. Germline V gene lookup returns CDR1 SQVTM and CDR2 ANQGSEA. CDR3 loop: CSVEYNRGQDYGYTF. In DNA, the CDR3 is TGCAGCGTTGAATATAACAGGGGGCAAGACTATGGCTACACCTTC. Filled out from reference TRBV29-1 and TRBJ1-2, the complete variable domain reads SAVISQKPSRDICQRGTSLTIQCQVDSQVTMMFWYRQQPGQSLTLIATANQGSEATYESGFVIDKFPISRPNLTFSTLTVSNMSPEDSSIYLCSVEYNRGQDYGYTFGSGTRLTVV.

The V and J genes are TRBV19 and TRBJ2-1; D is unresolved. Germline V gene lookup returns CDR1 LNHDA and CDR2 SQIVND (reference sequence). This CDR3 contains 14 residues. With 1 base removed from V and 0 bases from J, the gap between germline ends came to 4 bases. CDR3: CASSIGSSYNEQFF. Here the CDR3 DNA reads TGTGCCAGTAGTATAGGGAGCTCCTACAATGAGCAGTTCTTC.

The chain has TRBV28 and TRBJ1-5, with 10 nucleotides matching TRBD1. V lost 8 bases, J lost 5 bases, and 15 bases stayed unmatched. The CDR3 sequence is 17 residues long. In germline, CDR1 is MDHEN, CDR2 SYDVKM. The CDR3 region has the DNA TGTGCCAGCCTCCCTACCTTTCGGACAGGGGGGGATCAGCCCCAGCATTTT. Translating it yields CASLPTFRTGGDQPQHF.

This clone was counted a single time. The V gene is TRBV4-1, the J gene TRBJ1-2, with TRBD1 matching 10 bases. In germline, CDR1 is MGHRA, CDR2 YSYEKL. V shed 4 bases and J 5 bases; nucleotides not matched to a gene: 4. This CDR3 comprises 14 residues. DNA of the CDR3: TGCGCCAGCAGCCCGACAGGGGGCCGGTATGGCTACACCTTC. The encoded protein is CASSPTGGRYGYTF.

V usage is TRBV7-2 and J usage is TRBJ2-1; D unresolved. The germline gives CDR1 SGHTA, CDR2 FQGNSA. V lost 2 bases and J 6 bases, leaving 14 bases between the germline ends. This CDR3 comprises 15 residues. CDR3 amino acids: CASSLSGRAGNEQFF. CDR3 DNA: TGTGCCAGCAGCTTATCAGGCAGAGCCGGCAATGAGCAGTTCTTC.

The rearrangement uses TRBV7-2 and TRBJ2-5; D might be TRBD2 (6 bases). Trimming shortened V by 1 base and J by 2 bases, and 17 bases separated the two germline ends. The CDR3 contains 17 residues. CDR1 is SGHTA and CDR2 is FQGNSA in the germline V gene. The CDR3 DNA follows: TGTGCCAGCAGCTTAGGCACGGGAGTGAGGGGACAAGAGACCCAGTACTTC. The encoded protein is CASSLGTGVRGQETQYF.

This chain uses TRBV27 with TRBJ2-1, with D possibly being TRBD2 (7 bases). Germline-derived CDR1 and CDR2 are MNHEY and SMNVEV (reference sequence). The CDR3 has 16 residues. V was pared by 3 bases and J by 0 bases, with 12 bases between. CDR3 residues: CASSFLGGGSYNEQFF. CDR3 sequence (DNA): TGTGCCAGCAGTTTTTTAGGGGGGGGCTCCTACAATGAGCAGTTCTTC.

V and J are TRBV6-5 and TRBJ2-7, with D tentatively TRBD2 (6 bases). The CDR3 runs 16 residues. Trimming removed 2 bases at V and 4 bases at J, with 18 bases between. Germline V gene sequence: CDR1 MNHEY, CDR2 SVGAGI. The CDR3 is CASSYLLDTGGYEQYF. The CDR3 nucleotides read TGTGCCAGCAGTTACCTACTGGACACCGGGGGTTACGAGCAGTACTTC.

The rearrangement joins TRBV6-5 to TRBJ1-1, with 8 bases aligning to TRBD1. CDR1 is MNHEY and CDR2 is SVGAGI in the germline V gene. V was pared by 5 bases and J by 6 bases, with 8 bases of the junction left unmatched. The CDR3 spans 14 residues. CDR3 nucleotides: TGTGCCAGCAGTCGACAGGGGAGGATTTCTGAAGCTTTCTTT. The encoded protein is CASSRQGRISEAFF.

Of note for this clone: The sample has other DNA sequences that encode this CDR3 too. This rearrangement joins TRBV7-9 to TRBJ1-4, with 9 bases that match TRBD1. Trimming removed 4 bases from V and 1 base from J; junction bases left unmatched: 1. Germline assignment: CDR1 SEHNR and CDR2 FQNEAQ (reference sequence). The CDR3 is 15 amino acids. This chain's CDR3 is CASSSGQGTNEKLFF. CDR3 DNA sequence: TGTGCCAGCAGCTCGGGACAGGGAACTAATGAAAAACTGTTTTTT.

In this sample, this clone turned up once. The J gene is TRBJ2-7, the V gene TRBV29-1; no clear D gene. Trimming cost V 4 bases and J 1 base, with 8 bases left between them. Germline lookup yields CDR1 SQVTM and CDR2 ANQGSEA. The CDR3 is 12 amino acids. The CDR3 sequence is CSVVLASYEQYF. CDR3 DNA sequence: TGCAGCGTTGTCCTGGCATCCTACGAGCAGTACTTC.